The following is a T cell receptor (beta chain) sequence with its context. Antigen: not known. The authors ran a second PCR of about 6 to 11 cycles using a sample-barcoded 5' primer and a J-beta primer mix. TCRdb re-called the 5' RACE reads with MiXCR, one entry per CDR3 protein. Here the sample spans over 300,000 distinct CDR3 sequences, over 45% being singletons. This CDR3 contains 12 residues. The germline CDR1 and CDR2 sequences are MGHDK and SYGVNS. The V end lost 1 base, the J end lost 13 bases, and 10 bases lay between the germline ends. This entry belongs to a study of blood T cells in healthy people across ages. Study observations and caveats: Long-lived donors exceeded aged donors in naive CD4+ cells and diversity. Shifts in expanded clonotypes may have been confounded by donor CMV status, which was unknown.

The chain recombines TRBV25-1 with TRBJ1-4, with D unclear. Sequenced input: blood. The receptor was derived from a man between 60 and 75 years old in good health. As DNA, the CDR3 is TGTGCCAGCAGTGAATCGGTGAACAGACTGTTTTTT. Protein product: CASSESVNRLFF.